The 2 T cell receptor beta chains reported below all come from one sample, sequenced in a study of shared clonotypes between healthy human individuals. The data were produced by immunoSEQ multiplex PCR, yet TCRdb's version contains in-frame clones alone and is incomplete. The sample carries about 2.1 million clones, approximately 94% recorded once. CD45RO-negative CD8 cells positively selected for CCR7 made up the naive population, which excluded terminally differentiated effector memory CD45RA+ cells. The sample taken for sequencing was naive CD8+ T cells from PBMCs. The receptors derive from a man aged 18 to 35 in good health. Some clones in this sample may be carry-over from other donors' samples.

The J gene is TRBJ2-1, the V gene TRBV15, with D perhaps TRBD1 (6 bases). V gave up 1 base and J gave up 7 bases, with 17 bases separating them. CDR1 and CDR2 from the germline V gene are LNHNV and YYDKDF (reference sequence). The CDR3 is 16 amino acids. DNA of the CDR3: TGTGCCACCAGCAGAGCTGGCAGGGGTTGGTCAAATGAGCAGTTCTTC. Amino acid sequence: CATSRAGRGWSNEQFF.

The chain combines TRBV5-1 with TRBJ2-5; D is undetermined. This CDR3 contains 15 residues. Germline values: CDR1 SGHRS, CDR2 YFSETQ. V was trimmed by 3 bases and J by 1 base, leaving 13 bases between them. CDR3 DNA sequence: TGCGCCAGCAGCTCCCAAACGGGCCCCCAAGAGACCCAGTACTTC. It translates to CASSSQTGPQETQYF.